These T cell receptor beta chains were read from a single sample in a study of technical replicates of blood from several donors. This table comes from immunoSEQ multiplex PCR, and its TCRdb copy is limited to in-frame clones, with some not included. Here the sample spans 65,000 to 80,000 clones, 85% to 95% being singletons. The sequenced sample consisted of T cells isolated from PBMCs. Receptors were obtained from a human donor in good health. Each CDR3 is given with its conserved first and last residue. The D gene is left open where the match is weak. Some rows have no size entry. The others give once, few or many, or a class for an expanded clone.

V: TRBV7-3
J: TRBJ2-1
size: -
D: -
DNA: TGTGCCAGCAGCCTTACAGGGAATGAGCAGTTCTTC
CDR3: CASSLTGNEQFF

V: TRBV30
J: TRBJ1-5
size: -
D: TRBD1
DNA: TGTGCCTGGAGTCAGGACAGGGGAGAAGGTCAGCCCCAGCATTTT
CDR3: CAWSQDRGEGQPQHF

V: TRBV6-6
J: TRBJ1-5
size: -
D: -
DNA: TGTGCCAGCAGTTACTCGACTATCGGGGTGGATCAGCCCCAGCATTTT
CDR3: CASSYSTIGVDQPQHF

V: TRBV18
J: TRBJ2-7
size: once
D: TRBD2
DNA: TGTGCCAGCTCACCACCGGGACTAGGAGCCTACGAGCAGTACTTC
CDR3: CASSPPGLGAYEQYF

V: TRBV11-3
J: TRBJ2-3
size: -
D: TRBD2
DNA: TGTGCCAGCAGCTTAGCCGGGCTAGCGGGAGTTGGTACGCAGTATTTT
CDR3: CASSLAGLAGVGTQYF

V: TRBV7-3
J: TRBJ2-6
size: -
D: -
DNA: TGTGCCAGCAGCTTGTTGCTAGGAGGCTCCTCTGGGGCCAACGTCCTGACTTTC
CDR3: CASSLLLGGSSGANVLTF

V: TRBV27
J: TRBJ1-1
size: -
D: -
DNA: TGTGCCAGCAGACAACCCCGGGACTGGTCGGCTGAAGCTTTCTTT
CDR3: CASRQPRDWSAEAFF

V: TRBV6-5
J: TRBJ1-1
size: once
D: -
DNA: TGTGCCAGCAGATTCACAGGGTTCGACACTGAAGCTTTCTTT
CDR3: CASRFTGFDTEAFF

V: TRBV7-3
J: TRBJ1-2
size: -
D: -
DNA: TGTGCCAGCAGCTTAACCCGGACAGTTGATGGCTACACCTTC
CDR3: CASSLTRTVDGYTF

V: TRBV19
J: TRBJ1-2
size: -
D: TRBD1
DNA: TGTGCCAGTGGGACAGACCCCTATGGCTACACCTTC
CDR3: CASGTDPYGYTF

V: TRBV15
J: TRBJ1-2
size: once
D: -
DNA: TGTGCCACCAGCTCCCGCCGGGACTCAGATGGCTACACCTTC
CDR3: CATSSRRDSDGYTF

V: TRBV7-2
J: TRBJ1-4
size: -
D: -
DNA: TGTGCCAGCAGACCAACAGGCGAAGCTAATGAAAAACTGTTTTTT
CDR3: CASRPTGEANEKLFF

V: TRBV6-1
J: TRBJ2-1
size: -
D: TRBD2
DNA: TGTGCCAGCCTAGGACTAGCGGGAGGCGAGCAGTTCTTC
CDR3: CASLGLAGGEQFF

V: TRBV15
J: TRBJ2-2
size: -
D: -
DNA: TGTGCCACCAGCAGTCGCGGAGCCGGGGAGCTGTTTTTT
CDR3: CATSSRGAGELFF

V: TRBV9
J: TRBJ2-3
size: -
D: TRBD2
DNA: TGTGCCAGCAGCGTACGCATAGCCAGCGGGAGCGTGAATACGCAGTATTTT
CDR3: CASSVRIASGSVNTQYF

V: TRBV25-1
J: TRBJ1-1
size: -
D: -
DNA: TGTGCCAGCAGTGAATCGGGAGGGGGGGCCACTGAAGCTTTCTTT
CDR3: CASSESGGGATEAFF

V: TRBV4-1
J: TRBJ1-1
size: -
D: -
DNA: TGCGCCAGCAGCCTCCGGACACTTCTTTATGAGAACACTGAAGCTTTCTTT
CDR3: CASSLRTLLYENTEAFF

V: TRBV5-6
J: TRBJ1-4
size: -
D: -
DNA: TGTGCCAGCAGCTTGGGACAAACTAATGAAAAACTGTTTTTT
CDR3: CASSLGQTNEKLFF

V: TRBV19
J: TRBJ2-7
size: -
D: TRBD2
DNA: TGTGCCAGTAGTATACTAGCGGGAGGGGCCTACGAGCAGTACTTC
CDR3: CASSILAGGAYEQYF